Listed here are 10 T cell receptor beta chains from one sample, sequenced in a study of Ad26.COV2.S vaccination and SARS-CoV-2 variants. Sequenced by immunoSEQ multiplex PCR; TCRdb stores in-frame clones only, minus some. The table includes roughly 420,000 clones, about 88% detected once. Treatment reported: roughly 18 received Ad26.COV2.S at low or high dose, single or two shots; about 5 received placebo; per-sample allocation not given. Sampling happened 63 days after the first vaccine or placebo injection. Specimen: peripheral blood, collected in a trial of Ad26.COV2.S vaccine versus placebo. These receptors were obtained from a person between 18 and 59 years old who received the Ad26.COV2.S COVID-19 vaccine or a placebo.

The count of this clone is one. The V call is TRBV12-3 or TRBV12-4, the J call TRBJ2-2, with D uncertain. CDR3 length: 13 amino acids. V lost 5 bases and J 2 bases, leaving 6 bases between the germline ends. The CDR3 reads CASSARNTGELFF. The CDR3 DNA follows: TGTGCCAGCAGTGCCCGCAACACCGGGGAGCTGTTTTTT.

The rearrangement uses TRBV7-9 and TRBJ2-1; 11 nucleotides agree with TRBD2. The CDR3 covers 15 residues. CDR1 is SEHNR and CDR2 is FQNEAQ in the germline V gene (reference sequence). V shed 3 bases and J 5 bases; nucleotides not matched to a gene: 3. CDR3 in amino acids: CASSLRSGGDNEQFF. The DNA for the CDR3 is TGTGCCAGCAGCTTGCGTAGCGGGGGGGACAATGAGCAGTTCTTC.

This clone was found a few times. The genes are TRBV2 and TRBJ2-3, with D unclear. Germline lookup yields CDR1 SNHLY and CDR2 FYNNEI. Trimming pared 4 bases from V and 3 bases from J, leaving 8 bases between. The CDR3 is 13 amino acids. As DNA, the CDR3 is TGTGCCAGCAGTGGGTTCCAAACAGATACGCAGTATTTT. Its protein product is CASSGFQTDTQYF.

V usage is TRBV7-2 and J usage is TRBJ1-3; D is unresolved. Trimming left V 1 base short and J 0 bases short, with 13 bases between. This CDR3 has 17 amino acids. Germline assignment: CDR1 SGHTA and CDR2 FQGNSA. The CDR3 here is CASSLVPGKSSGNTIYF. Here the CDR3 DNA reads TGTGCCAGCAGCTTAGTACCAGGAAAAAGCTCTGGAAACACCATATATTTT.

DNA for the CDR3: TGTGCCAGCTCACCACCCCCCGGCAGCCCGAACACTGAAGCTTTCTTT. It encodes CASSPPPGSPNTEAFF. The V call is TRBV18, the J call TRBJ1-1; D remains ambiguous. Trimming took 0 bases from V and 1 from J, leaving 12 bases between them. CDR1 and CDR2 (germline): KGHSH, LQKENI. The CDR3 runs 16 residues.

This chain connects TRBV12-5 to TRBJ1-6, with D unresolved. Germline CDR1 and CDR2: LGHNT and FRNRAP. V was clipped by 6 bases and J by 8 bases, with 14 bases between them. This CDR3 has 14 amino acids. Here the CDR3 DNA reads TGTGCTAGTGGCATCAACTCTGGGGATTCACCCCTCCACTTT. Its protein product is CASGINSGDSPLHF.

The V gene is TRBV7-3, the J gene TRBJ2-1, with 8 positions matching TRBD2. V gave up 0 bases and J gave up 7 bases; unmatched junction bases: 11. CDR3 length: 17 residues. Per the germline V gene, CDR1 is SGHTA and CDR2 is FQGTGA. The CDR3 bases are TGTGCCAGCAGCTTAACGTACCCGGGAGGGCATAGAAATGAGCAGTTCTTC. Protein sequence: CASSLTYPGGHRNEQFF.

This chain connects TRBV2 to TRBJ2-1; 8 nucleotides agree with TRBD2. The CDR3 runs 14 residues. The J segment lost 10 bases and the V segment lost 4 bases, leaving 9 bases of the junction unmatched. The germline V gene has CDR1 SNHLY and CDR2 FYNNEI. The CDR3 region has the DNA TGTGCCAGCAGTGTTTTGGGACTAGGAGTCGAGCAGTTCTTC. Its protein is CASSVLGLGVEQFF. Based on the CDR3 plus reference TRBV2 and TRBJ2-1, the full variable domain is EPEVTQTPSHQVTQMGQEVILRCVPISNHLYFYWYRQILGQKVEFLVSFYNNEISEKSEIFDDQFSVERPDGSNFTLKIRSTKLEDSAMYFCASSVLGLGVEQFFGPGTRLTVL.

V is TRBV12-3 or TRBV12-4 and J is TRBJ2-7; D may be TRBD1 or TRBD2 (5 bases each). The length of the CDR3 is 12 residues. Trimming shortened V by 4 bases and J by 6 bases, and 10 bases separated the two germline ends. CDR3 in amino acids: CASSSGTPEQYF. The CDR3 DNA reads as TGTGCCAGCAGTTCGGGGACGCCCGAGCAGTACTTC.

The J gene is TRBJ2-7, the V gene TRBV3-1 (or the pseudogene TRBV3-2); either TRBD1 or TRBD2 may supply D (5 bases each). Trimming stripped 3 bases from V and 2 bases from J, with 14 bases between. Germline CDR1 is LGHDT and CDR2 is YNNKEL (reference sequence). The CDR3 length is 15 residues. CDR3 in amino acids: CASSHPGTLTYEQYV. CDR3 DNA sequence: TGTGCCAGCAGCCACCCCGGGACGTTGACCTACGAGCAGTACGTC.